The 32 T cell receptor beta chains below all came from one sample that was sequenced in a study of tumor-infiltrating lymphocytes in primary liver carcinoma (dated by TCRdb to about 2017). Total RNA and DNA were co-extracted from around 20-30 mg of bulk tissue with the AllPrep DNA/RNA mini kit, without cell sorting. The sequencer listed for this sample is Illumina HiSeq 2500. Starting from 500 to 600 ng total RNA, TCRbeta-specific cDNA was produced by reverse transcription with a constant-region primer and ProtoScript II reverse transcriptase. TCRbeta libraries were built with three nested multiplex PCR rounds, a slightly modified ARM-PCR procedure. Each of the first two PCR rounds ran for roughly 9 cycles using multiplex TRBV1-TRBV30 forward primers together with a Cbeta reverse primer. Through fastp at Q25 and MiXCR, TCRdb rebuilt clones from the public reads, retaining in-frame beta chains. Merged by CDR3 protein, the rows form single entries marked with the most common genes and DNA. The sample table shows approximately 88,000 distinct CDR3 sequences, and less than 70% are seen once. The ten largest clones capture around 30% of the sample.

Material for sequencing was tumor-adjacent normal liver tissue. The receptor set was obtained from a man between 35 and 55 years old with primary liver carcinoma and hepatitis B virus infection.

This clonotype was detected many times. The CDR3 nucleotides read TGTGCCTGGGACAGGGGTAGCTCTGGGGCCAACGTCCTGACTTTC. Its protein product is CAWDRGSSGANVLTF. The chain carries TRBV30 and TRBJ2-6; 8 bases agree with TRBD1. Looked up from germline, CDR1 is GTSNPN and CDR2 is SVGIG (reference sequence). J was trimmed by 0 bases and V by 5 bases; bases with no gene match: 3. The CDR3 extends over 15 amino acids.

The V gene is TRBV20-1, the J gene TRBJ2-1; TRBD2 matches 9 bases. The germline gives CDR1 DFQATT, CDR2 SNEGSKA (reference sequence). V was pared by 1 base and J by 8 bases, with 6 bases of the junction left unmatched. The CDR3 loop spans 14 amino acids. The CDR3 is CSARAGASGDEQFF. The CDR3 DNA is TGCAGTGCTAGAGCCGGGGCTAGCGGGGATGAGCAGTTCTTC.

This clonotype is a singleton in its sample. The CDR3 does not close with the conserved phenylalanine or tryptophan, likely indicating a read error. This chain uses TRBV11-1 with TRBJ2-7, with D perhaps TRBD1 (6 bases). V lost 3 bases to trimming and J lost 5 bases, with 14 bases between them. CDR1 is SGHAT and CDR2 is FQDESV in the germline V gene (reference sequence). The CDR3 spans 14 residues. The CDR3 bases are TGTGCCAGCAGCTTGGGGACACACTTAAACGAGCAGTACCTC. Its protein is CASSLGTHLNEQYL.

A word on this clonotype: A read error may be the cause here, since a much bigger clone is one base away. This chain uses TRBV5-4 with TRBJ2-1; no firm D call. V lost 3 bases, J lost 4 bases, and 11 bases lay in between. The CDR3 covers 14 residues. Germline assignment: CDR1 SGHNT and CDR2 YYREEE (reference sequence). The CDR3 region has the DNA TGTGCCAGCAGCTCGCCGCAGCAGTACAATGAGCAGTTCTTC. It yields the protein CASSSPQQYNEQFF.

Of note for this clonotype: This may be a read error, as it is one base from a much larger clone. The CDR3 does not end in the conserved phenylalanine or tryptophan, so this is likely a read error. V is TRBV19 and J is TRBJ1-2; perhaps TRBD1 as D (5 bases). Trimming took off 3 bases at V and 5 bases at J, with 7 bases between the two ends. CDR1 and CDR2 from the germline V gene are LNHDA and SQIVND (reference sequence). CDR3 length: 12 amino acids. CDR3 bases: TGTGCCAGTAGTATGGGGGGATATGGCTACACCTAC. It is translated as CASSMGGYGYTY.

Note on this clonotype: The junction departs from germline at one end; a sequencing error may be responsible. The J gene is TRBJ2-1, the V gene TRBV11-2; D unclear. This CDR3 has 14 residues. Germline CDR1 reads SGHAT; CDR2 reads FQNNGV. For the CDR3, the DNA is TGTGTCAGCAGCCAGGCTAACGTGTACAATGAGCAGTTCTTC. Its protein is CVSSQANVYNEQFF.

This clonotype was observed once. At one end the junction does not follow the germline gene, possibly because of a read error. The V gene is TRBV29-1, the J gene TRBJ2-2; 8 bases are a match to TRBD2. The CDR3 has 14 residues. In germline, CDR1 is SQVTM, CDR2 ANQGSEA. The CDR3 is CSVTGTSNTGEQFF. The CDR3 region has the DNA TGCAGCGTGACCGGGACTAGTAACACCGGGGAGCAGTTTTTT.

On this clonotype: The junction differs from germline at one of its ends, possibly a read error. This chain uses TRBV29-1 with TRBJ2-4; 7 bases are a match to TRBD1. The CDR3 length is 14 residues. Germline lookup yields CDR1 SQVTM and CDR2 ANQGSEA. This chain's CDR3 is CSVELRGLGRIQYF. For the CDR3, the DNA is TGCAGTGTTGAACTAAGGGGGCTCGGCCGCATTCAGTACTTC. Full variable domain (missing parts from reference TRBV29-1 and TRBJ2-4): SAVISQKPSRDICQRGTSLTIQCQVDSQVTMMFWYRQQPGQSLTLIATANQGSEATYESGFVIDKFPISRPNLTFSTLTVSNMSPEDSSIYLCSVELRGLGRIQYFGAGTRLSVL.

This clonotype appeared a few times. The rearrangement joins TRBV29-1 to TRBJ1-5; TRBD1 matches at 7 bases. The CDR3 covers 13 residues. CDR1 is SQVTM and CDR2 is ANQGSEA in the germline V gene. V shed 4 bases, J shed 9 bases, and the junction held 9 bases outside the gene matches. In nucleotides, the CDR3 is TGCAGCGTTGCAGGGGGAAGCAATAGGCCCCAGCATTTT. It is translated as CSVAGGSNRPQHF. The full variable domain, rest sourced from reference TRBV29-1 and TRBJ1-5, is SAVISQKPSRDICQRGTSLTIQCQVDSQVTMMFWYRQQPGQSLTLIATANQGSEATYESGFVIDKFPISRPNLTFSTLTVSNMSPEDSSIYLCSVAGGSNRPQHFGDGTRLSIL.

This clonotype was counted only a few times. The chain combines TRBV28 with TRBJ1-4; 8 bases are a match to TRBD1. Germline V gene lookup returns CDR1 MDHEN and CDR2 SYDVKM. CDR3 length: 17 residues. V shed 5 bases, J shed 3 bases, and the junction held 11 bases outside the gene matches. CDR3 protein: CASSAVRQGMANEKLFF. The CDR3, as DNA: TGTGCCAGCAGTGCCGTTCGACAGGGGATGGCTAATGAAAAACTGTTTTTT.

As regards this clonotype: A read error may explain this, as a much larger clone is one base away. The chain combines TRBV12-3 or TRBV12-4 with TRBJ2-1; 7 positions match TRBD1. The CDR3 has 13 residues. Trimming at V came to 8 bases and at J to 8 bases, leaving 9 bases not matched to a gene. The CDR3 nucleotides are TGTGCCAGCGGCACAGGGGAAATCCATGAGCAGTTCTTC. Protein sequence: CASGTGEIHEQFF.

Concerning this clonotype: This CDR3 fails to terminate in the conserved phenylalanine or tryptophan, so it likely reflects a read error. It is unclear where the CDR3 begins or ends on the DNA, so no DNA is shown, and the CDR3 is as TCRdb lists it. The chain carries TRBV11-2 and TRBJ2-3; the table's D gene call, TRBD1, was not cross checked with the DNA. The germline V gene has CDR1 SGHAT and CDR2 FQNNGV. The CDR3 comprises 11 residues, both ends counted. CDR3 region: CPSSAHRVKNY.

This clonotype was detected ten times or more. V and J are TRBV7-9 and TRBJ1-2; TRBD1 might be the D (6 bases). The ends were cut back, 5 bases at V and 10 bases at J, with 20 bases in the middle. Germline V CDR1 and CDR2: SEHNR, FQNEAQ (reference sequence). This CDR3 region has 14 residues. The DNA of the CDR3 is TGTGCCAGCAGCCCACAGGGTAAATCCTTAGACTACACCTTC. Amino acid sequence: CASSPQGKSLDYTF.

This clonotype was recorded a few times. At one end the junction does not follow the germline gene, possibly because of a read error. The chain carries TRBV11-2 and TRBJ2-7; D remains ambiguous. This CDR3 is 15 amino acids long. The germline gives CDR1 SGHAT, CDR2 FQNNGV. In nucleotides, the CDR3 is TGTGCCAGCAGCTTAGCGCGAGGCGCAAGGTACGAGCAATACTTC. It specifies CASSLARGARYEQYF.

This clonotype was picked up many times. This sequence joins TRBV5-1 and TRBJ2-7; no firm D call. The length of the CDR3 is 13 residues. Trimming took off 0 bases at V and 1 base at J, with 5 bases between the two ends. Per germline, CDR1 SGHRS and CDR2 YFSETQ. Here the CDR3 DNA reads TGCGCCAGCAGCTTGGGGTGGTCCTACGAGCAGTACTTC. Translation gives CASSLGWSYEQYF.

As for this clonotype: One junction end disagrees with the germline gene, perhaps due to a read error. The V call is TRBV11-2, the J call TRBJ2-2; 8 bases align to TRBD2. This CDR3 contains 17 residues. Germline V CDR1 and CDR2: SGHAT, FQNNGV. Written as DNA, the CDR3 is TGTGCCAGCAGCGCGGGACTAGTGGTCTCCCCGGCCGGGGAGCTGTTCTTT. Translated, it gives CASSAGLVVSPAGELFF.

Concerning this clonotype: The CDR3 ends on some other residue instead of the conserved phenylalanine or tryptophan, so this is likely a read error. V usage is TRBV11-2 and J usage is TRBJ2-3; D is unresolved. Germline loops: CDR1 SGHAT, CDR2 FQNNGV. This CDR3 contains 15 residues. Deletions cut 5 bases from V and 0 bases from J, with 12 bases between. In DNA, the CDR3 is TGTGCCAGCAGCACCACGTCGGTGAGCACAGATACGCAGTATTTG. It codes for CASSTTSVSTDTQYL.

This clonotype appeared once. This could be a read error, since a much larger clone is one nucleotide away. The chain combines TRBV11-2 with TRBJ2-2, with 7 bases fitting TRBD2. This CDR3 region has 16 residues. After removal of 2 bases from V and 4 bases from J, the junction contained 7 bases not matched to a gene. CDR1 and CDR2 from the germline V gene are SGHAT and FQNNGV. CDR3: CASSLTAAGSTGELFF. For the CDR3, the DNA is TGTGCCAGCAGCTTAACGGCAGCGGGGAGCACCGGGGAGCTGTTTTTT.

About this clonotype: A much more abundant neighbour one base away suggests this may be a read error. Here the CDR3 reads CASSYRWVARETQYF. The CDR3 DNA follows: TGTGCCAGCAGTTACCGGTGGGTTGCCCGAGAGACCCAGTACTTC. V gene TRBV6-5 combines with J gene TRBJ2-5, with D unclear. Germline V CDR1 and CDR2: MNHEY, SVGAGI. The CDR3 sequence is 15 residues long. Deletions cut 2 bases from V and 4 bases from J, with 14 bases between.

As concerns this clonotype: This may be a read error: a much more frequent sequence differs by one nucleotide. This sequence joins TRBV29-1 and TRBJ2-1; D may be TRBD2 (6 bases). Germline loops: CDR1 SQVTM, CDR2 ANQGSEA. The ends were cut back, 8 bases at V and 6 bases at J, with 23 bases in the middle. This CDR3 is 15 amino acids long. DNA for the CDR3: TGCAGCCTTTCCGGGGGACGCGAAGGAATCAATGAGCAGTTCTTC. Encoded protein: CSLSGGREGINEQFF.

The CDR3: CSVHETSGTDTQYF. CDR3 bases: TGCAGCGTCCATGAGACTAGCGGTACCGATACGCAGTATTTT. The chain couples TRBV29-1 to TRBJ2-3; 9 nucleotides agree with TRBD2. In germline, CDR1 is SQVTM, CDR2 ANQGSEA. V trimming: 6 bases; J trimming: 6 bases; junction bases outside the gene matches: 10. The CDR3 runs 14 residues.

The CDR3 region has the DNA TGTGCCAGCAGTGCCCTTGAAGGCTCCTACAATGAGCAGTTCTTC. Its protein product is CASSALEGSYNEQFF. This sequence joins TRBV2 and TRBJ2-1; unclear D gene. Trimming left V 4 bases short and J 0 bases short, with 10 bases between. Germline CDR1 reads SNHLY; CDR2 reads FYNNEI. This CDR3 has 15 amino acids.

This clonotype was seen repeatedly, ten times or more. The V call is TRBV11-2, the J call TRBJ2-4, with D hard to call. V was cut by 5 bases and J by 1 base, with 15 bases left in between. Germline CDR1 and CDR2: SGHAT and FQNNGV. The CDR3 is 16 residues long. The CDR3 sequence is CASSPSALGAKNIQYF. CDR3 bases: TGTGCCAGCAGCCCTTCGGCCCTCGGGGCCAAAAACATTCAGTACTTC.

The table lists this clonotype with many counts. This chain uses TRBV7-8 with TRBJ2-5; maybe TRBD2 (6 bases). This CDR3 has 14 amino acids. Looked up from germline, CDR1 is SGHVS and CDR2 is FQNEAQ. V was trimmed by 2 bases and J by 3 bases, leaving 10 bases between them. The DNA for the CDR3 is TGTGCCAGCAGCTTACTAGCGTACAAAGAGACCCAGTACTTC. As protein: CASSLLAYKETQYF. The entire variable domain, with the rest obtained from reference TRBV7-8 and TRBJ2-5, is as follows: GAGVSQSPRYKVAKRGQDVALRCDPISGHVSLFWYQQALGQGPEFLTYFQNEAQLDKSGLPSDRFFAERPEGSVSTLKIQRTQQEDSAVYLCASSLLAYKETQYFGPGTRLLVL.

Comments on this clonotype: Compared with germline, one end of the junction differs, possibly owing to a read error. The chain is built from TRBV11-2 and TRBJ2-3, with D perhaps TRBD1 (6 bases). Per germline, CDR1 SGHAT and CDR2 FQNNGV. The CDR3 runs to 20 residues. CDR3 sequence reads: CASSTLQIAGERARSDTQYF. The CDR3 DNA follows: TGTGCCAGCAGCACCCTACAAATCGCAGGGGAGAGGGCCCGGTCAGATACACAGTATTTT.

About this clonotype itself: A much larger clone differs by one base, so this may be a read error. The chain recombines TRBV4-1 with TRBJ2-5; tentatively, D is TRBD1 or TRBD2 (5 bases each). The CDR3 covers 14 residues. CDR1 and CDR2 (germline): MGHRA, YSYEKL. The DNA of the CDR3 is TGCGCCAGCAGCCAGGAGGAGCTGGGGGAGATCCAGTACTTC. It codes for CASSQEELGEIQYF.

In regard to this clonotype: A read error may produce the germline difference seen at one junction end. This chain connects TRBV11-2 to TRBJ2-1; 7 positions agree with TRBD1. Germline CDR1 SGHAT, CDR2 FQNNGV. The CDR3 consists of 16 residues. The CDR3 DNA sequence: TGTGTCAGCAGCTTAGTAAGGACAGGAGGTTACAATGAGCAGTTCTTC. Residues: CVSSLVRTGGYNEQFF. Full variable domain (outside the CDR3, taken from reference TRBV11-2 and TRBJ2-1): EAGVAQSPRYKIIEKRQSVAFWCNPISGHATLYWYQQILGQGPKLLIQFQNNGVVDDSQLPKDRFSAERLKGVDSTLKIQPAKLEDSAVYLCVSSLVRTGGYNEQFFGPGTRLTVL.

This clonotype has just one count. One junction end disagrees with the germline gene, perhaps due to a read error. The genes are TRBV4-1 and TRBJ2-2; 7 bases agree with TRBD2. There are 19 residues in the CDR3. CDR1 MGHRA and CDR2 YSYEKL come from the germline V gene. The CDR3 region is CTSSRKMSWGGANTGELFF. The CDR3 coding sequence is TGCACCAGCAGCCGCAAGATGAGCTGGGGAGGGGCGAACACCGGGGAGCTGTTTTTT.

The CDR3 reads CASSPIGTTYEQYF. In DNA form, the CDR3 reads TGCGCCAGCAGTCCCATCGGGACCACGTACGAGCAGTACTTC. The gene calls are TRBV5-1 and TRBJ2-7; D possibly matches TRBD1 or TRBD2 (5 bases each). Germline CDR1 is SGHRS and CDR2 is YFSETQ. V lost 5 bases to trimming and J lost 4 bases, with 16 bases between them. The length of the CDR3 is 14 residues.

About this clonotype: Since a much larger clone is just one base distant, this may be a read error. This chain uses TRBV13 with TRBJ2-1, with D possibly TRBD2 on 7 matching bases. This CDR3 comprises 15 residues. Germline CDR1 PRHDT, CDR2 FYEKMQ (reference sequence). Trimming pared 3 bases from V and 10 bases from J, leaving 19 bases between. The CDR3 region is CASSFKGGTAVEQFF. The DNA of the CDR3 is TGTGCCAGCAGCTTTAAGGGGGGGACTGCTGTCGAGCAGTTCTTC.

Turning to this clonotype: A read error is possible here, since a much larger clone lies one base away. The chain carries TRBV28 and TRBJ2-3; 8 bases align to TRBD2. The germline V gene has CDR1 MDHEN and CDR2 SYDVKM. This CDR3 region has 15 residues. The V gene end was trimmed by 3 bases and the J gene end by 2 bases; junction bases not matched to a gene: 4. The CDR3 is CASSLDSGDTDTQYF. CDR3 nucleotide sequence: TGTGCCAGCAGTTTGGATAGCGGGGACACAGATACGCAGTATTTT.

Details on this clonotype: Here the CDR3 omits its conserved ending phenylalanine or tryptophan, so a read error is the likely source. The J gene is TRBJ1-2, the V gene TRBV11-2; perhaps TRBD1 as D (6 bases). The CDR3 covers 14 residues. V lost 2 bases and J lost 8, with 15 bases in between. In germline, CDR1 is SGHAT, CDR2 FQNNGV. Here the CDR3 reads CASSLRAGARGYTS. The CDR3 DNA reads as TGTGCCAGCAGCTTAAGGGCGGGGGCGCGAGGCTACACCTCC.